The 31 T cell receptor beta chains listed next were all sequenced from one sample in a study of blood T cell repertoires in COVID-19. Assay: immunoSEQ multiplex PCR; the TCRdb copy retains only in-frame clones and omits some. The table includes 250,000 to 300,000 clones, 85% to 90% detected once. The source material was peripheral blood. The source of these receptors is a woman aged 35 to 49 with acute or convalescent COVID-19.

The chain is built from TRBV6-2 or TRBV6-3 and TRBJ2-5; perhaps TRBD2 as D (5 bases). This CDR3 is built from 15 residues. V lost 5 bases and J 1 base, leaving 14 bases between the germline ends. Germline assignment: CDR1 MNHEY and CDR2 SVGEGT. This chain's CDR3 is CASSHPETTQETQYF. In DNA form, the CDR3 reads TGTGCCAGCAGTCACCCCGAGACTACCCAAGAGACCCAGTACTTC.

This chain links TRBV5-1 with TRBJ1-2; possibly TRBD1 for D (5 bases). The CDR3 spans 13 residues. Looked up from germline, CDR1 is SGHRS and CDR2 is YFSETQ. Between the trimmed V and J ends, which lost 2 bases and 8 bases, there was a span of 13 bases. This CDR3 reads CASSFGRAGGYTF. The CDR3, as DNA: TGCGCCAGCAGCTTTGGCAGGGCCGGGGGCTACACCTTC.

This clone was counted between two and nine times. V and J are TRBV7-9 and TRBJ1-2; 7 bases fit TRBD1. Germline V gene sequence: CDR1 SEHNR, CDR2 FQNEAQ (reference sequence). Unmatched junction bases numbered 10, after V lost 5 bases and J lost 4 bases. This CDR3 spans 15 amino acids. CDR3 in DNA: TGTGCCAGCAGCCCAGGATCCGGACAGGTCTATGGCTACACCTTC. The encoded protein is CASSPGSGQVYGYTF. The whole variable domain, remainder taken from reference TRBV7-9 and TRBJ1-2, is DTGVSQNPRHKITKRGQNVTFRCDPISEHNRLYWYRQTLGQGPEFLTYFQNEAQLEKSRLLSDRFSAERPKGSFSTLEIQRTEQGDSAMYLCASSPGSGQVYGYTFGSGTRLTVV.

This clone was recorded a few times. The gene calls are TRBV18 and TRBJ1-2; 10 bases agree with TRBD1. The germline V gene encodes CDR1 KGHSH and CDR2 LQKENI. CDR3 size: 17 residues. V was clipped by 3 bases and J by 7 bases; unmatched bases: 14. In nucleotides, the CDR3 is TGTGCCAGCTCACCCCTCACAAGGGGACAGGGGAGCGGTGGCTACACCTTC. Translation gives CASSPLTRGQGSGGYTF.

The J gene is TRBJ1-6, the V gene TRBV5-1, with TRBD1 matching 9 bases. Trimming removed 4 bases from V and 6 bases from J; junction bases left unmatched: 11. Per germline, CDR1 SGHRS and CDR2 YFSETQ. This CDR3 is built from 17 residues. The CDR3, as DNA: TGCGCCAGCAGCCTAAGGACAGGGGCCCAGCCTAATTCACCCCTCCACTTT. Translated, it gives CASSLRTGAQPNSPLHF. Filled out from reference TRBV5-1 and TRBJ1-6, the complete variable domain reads KAGVTQTPRYLIKTRGQQVTLSCSPISGHRSVSWYQQTPGQGLQFLFEYFSETQRNKGNFPGRFSGRQFSNSRSEMNVSTLELGDSALYLCASSLRTGAQPNSPLHFGNGTRLTVT.

The CDR3 nucleotides read TGTGCCAGCAGCTTAATTTACAGACAGCCCCAGCATTTT. It specifies CASSLIYRQPQHF. The chain carries TRBV7-2 and TRBJ1-5; D gene ambiguous. This CDR3 has 13 amino acids. With 2 bases removed from V and 7 bases from J, the gap between germline ends came to 9 bases. Germline assignment: CDR1 SGHTA and CDR2 FQGNSA. Supplemented by reference TRBV7-2 and TRBJ1-5, the full variable domain reads GAGVSQSPSNKVTEKGKDVELRCDPISGHTALYWYRQSLGQGLEFLIYFQGNSAPDKSGLPSDRFSAERTGGSVSTLTIQRTQQEDSAVYLCASSLIYRQPQHFGDGTRLSIL.

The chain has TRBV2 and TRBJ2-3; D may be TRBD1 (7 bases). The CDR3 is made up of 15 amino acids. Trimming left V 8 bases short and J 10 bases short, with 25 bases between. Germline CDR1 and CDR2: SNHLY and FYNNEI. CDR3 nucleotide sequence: TGTGCCAGCGGGGGACAGAGCGCCCCGCGGGGTCCGCAGTATTTT. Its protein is CASGGQSAPRGPQYF.

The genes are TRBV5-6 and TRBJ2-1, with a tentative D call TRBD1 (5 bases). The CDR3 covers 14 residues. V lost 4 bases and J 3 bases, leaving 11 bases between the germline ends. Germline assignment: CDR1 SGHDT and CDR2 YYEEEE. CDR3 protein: CASSGVRVYNEQFF. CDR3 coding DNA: TGTGCCAGCAGCGGGGTCAGGGTCTACAATGAGCAGTTCTTC.

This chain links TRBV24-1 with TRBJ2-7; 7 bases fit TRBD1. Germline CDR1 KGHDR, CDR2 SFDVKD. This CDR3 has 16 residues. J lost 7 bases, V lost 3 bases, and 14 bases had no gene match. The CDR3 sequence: CATSDRDRDRVWEQYV. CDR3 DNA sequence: TGTGCCACCAGTGATCGCGACAGAGACAGGGTGTGGGAGCAGTACGTC.

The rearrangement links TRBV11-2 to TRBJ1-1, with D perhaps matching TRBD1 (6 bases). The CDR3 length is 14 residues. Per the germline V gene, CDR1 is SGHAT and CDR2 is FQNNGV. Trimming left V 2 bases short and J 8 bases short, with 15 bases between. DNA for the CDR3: TGTGCCAGCAGCTTAAAACAGGGATGGGCCGAAGCTTTCTTT. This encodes CASSLKQGWAEAFF.

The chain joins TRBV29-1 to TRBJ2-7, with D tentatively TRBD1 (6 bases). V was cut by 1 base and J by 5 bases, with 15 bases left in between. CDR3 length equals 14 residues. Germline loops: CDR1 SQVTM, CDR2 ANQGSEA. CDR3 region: CSVEGQGIGDEQYV. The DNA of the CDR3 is TGCAGCGTTGAAGGGCAGGGGATTGGCGACGAGCAGTACGTC.

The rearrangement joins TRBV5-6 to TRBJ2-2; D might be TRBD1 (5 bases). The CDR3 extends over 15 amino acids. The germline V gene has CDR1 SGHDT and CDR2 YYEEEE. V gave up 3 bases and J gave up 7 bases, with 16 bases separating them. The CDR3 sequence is CASSYLRTFHGELFF. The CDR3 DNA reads TGTGCCAGCAGCTACCTAAGGACATTCCACGGGGAGCTGTTTTTT.

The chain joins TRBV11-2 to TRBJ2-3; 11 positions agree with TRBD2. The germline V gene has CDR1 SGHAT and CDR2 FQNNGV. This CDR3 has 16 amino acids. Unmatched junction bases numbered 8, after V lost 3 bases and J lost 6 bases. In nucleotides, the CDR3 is TGTGCCAGCAGCTTGGATGTAGCGGGGGGGTTGGATACGCAGTATTTT. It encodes CASSLDVAGGLDTQYF.

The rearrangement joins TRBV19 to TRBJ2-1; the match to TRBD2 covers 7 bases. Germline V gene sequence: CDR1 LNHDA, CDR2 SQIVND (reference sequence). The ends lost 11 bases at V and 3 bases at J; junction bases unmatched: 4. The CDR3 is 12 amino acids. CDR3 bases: TGTGCCGTCCGGGACTACTACAATGAGCAGTTCTTC. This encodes CAVRDYYNEQFF.

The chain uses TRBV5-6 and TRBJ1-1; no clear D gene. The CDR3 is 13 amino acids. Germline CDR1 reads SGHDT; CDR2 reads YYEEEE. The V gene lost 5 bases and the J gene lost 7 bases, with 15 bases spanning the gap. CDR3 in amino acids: CASRWIGEVEAFF. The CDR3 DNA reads TGTGCCAGCAGATGGATAGGAGAGGTTGAAGCTTTCTTT.

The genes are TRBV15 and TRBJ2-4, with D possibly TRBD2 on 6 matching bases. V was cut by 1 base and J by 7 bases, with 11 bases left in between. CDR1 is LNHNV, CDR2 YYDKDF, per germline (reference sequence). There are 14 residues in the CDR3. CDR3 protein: CATSRAGERNIQYF. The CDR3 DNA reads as TGTGCCACCAGCAGAGCGGGGGAAAGGAACATTCAGTACTTC. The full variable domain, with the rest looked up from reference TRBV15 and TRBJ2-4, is DAMVIQNPRYQVTQFGKPVTLSCSQTLNHNVMYWYQQKSSQAPKLLFHYYDKDFNNEADTPDNFQSRRPNTSFCFLDIRSPGLGDTAMYLCATSRAGERNIQYFGAGTRLSVL.

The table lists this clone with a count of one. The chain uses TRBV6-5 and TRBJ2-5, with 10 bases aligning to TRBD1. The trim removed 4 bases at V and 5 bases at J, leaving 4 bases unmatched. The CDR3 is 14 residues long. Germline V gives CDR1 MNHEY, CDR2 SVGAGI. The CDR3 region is CASSSGTGAETQYF. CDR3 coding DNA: TGTGCCAGCAGTTCCGGGACAGGGGCCGAGACCCAGTACTTC.

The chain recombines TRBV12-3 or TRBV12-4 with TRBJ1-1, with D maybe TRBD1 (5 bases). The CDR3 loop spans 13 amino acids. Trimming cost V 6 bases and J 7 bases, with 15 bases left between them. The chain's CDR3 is CASSPQGLFEAFF. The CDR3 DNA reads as TGTGCCAGCAGCCCCCAGGGCTTGTTTGAAGCTTTCTTT.

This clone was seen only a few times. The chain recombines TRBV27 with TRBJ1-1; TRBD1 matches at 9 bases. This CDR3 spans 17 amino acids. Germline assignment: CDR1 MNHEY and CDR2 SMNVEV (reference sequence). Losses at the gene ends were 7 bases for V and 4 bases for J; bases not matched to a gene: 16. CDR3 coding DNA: TGTGCCAGCAACCCTGACAGGGGGGTCTGGGTAGGCACTGAAGCTTTCTTT. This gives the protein CASNPDRGVWVGTEAFF.

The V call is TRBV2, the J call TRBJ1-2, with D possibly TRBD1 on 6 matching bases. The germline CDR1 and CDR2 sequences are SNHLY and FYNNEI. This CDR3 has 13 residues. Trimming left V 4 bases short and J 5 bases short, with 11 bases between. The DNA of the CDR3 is TGTGCCAGCAGTGGTGACAGGAAATATGGCTACACCTTC. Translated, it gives CASSGDRKYGYTF.

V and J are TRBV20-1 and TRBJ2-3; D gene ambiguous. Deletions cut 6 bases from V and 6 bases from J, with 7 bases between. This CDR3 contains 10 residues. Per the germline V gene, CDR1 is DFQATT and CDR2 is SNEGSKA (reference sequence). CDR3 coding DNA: TGCAGTGCCCCCGTGGATACGCAGTATTTT. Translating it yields CSAPVDTQYF.

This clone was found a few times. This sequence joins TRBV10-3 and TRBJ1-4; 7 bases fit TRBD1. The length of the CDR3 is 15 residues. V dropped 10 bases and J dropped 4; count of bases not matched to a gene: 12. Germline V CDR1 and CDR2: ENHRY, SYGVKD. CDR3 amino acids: CATTGAPGSNEKLFF. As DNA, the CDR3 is TGTGCCACTACAGGGGCCCCTGGGAGTAATGAAAAACTGTTTTTT.

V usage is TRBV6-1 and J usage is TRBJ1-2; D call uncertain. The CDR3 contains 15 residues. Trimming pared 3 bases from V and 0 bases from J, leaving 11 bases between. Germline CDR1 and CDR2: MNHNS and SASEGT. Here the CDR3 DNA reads TGTGCCAGCAGTGACCGATATACAGCTAACTATGGCTACACCTTC. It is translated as CASSDRYTANYGYTF.

Here the CDR3 reads CASSPSGKGVYEQYV. In nucleotides, the CDR3 is TGTGCCAGCTCACCGTCGGGAAAGGGAGTCTACGAGCAGTACGTC. This rearrangement joins TRBV18 to TRBJ2-7; TRBD2 might be the D (5 bases). With 3 bases removed from V and 3 bases from J, the gap between germline ends came to 15 bases. Germline CDR1 is KGHSH and CDR2 is LQKENI. This CDR3 contains 15 residues.

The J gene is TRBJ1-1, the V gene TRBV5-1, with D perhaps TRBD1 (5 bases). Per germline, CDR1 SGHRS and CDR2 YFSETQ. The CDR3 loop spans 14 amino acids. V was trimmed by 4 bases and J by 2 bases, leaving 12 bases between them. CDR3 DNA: TGCGCCAGCAGCATCGAACAGGTTAACACTGAAGCTTTCTTT. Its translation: CASSIEQVNTEAFF.

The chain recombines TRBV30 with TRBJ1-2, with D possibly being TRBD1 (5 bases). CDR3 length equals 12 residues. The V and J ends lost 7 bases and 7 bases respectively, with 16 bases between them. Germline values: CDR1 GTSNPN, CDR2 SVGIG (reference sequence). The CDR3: CALQFAGGGYTF. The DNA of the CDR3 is TGTGCCTTGCAATTCGCCGGGGGTGGCTACACCTTC. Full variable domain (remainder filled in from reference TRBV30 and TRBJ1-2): SQTIHQWPATLVQPVGSPLSLECTVEGTSNPNLYWYRQAAGRGLQLLFYSVGIGQISSEVPQNLSASRPQDRQFILSSKKLLLSDSGFYLCALQFAGGGYTFGSGTRLTVV.

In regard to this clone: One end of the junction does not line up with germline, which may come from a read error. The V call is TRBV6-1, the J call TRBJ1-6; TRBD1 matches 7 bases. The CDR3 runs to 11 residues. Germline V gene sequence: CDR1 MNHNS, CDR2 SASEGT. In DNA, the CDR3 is TGTGCCAGCAGTGAAGTAGGGGGCGCGCGATTT. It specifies CASSEVGGARF.

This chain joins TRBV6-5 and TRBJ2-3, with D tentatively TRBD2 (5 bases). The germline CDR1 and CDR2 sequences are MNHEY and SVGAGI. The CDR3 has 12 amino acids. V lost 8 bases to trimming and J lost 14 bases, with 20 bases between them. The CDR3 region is CASEEFRGYLYF. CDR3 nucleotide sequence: TGTGCCAGCGAGGAGTTTCGGGGATATCTGTATTTT.

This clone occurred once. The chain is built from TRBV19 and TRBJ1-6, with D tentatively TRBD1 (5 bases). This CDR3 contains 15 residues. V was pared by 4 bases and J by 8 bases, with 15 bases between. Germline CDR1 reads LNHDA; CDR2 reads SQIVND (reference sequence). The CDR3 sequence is CASSTRDWVDSPLHF. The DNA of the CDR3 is TGTGCCAGTAGTACCCGGGACTGGGTTGATTCACCCCTCCACTTT.

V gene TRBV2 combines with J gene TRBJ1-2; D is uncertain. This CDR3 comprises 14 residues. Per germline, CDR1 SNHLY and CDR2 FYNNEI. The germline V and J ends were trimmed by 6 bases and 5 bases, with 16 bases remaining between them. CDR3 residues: CASRALQEGYGYTF. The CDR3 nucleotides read TGTGCCAGCAGGGCCCTGCAGGAGGGATATGGCTACACCTTC.

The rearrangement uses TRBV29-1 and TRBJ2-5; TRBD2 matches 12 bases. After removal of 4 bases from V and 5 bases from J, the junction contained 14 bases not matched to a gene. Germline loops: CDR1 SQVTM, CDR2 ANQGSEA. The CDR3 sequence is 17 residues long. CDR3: CSVVGLAGGRASETQYF. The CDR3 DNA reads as TGCAGCGTTGTAGGGCTAGCGGGGGGGCGGGCCTCGGAGACCCAGTACTTC.